These 10 T cell receptor beta chains originate from one sample sequenced in a study of blood T cell repertoires in COVID-19. The table came from immunoSEQ multiplex PCR; TCRdb's copy has only in-frame clones and leaves some out. The repertoire has about 170,000 clones, 85% to 90% of them found once; the top ten carry 3.7%. Sequences were obtained from peripheral blood. The receptor set was obtained from a man between 18 and 29 years old with active or convalescent COVID-19.

V and J are TRBV27 and TRBJ2-5, with TRBD2 matching 11 bases. The junction had 4 bases not matched to a gene; V was cut back by 0 bases and J by 4 bases. The length of the CDR3 is 16 residues. Germline CDR1 reads MNHEY; CDR2 reads SMNVEV (reference sequence). The CDR3 loop is CASSLSGLAAPETQYF. In nucleotides, the CDR3 is TGTGCCAGCAGTTTATCGGGACTAGCGGCCCCAGAGACCCAGTACTTC.

For this clone: One junction end does not reproduce the germline sequence, and a read error may be involved. V usage is TRBV4-1 and J usage is TRBJ1-1; D is uncertain. Germline V gene lookup returns CDR1 MGHRA and CDR2 YSYEKL. The CDR3 length is 15 residues. CDR3: CASTQWTHKNTEAFF. The CDR3 region has the DNA TGCGCCAGCACCCAATGGACTCATAAAAACACTGAAGCTTTCTTT.

V and J are TRBV11-2 and TRBJ2-5, with a tentative D call TRBD2 (6 bases). The germline V gene encodes CDR1 SGHAT and CDR2 FQNNGV. There are 17 residues in the CDR3. Trimming took 0 bases from V and 6 from J, leaving 20 bases between them. This CDR3 reads CASSLDPPEGVRKTQYF. CDR3 nucleotides: TGTGCCAGCAGCTTAGACCCCCCGGAGGGAGTAAGGAAGACCCAGTACTTC.

The V and J genes are TRBV6-5 and TRBJ2-1; 12 nucleotides align to TRBD2. The germline gives CDR1 MNHEY, CDR2 SVGAGI. V was pared by 2 bases and J by 8 bases, with 7 bases of the junction left unmatched. The CDR3 covers 16 residues. CDR3 residues: CASSYPPSGRAHEQFF. The CDR3 DNA is TGTGCCAGCAGTTACCCGCCTAGCGGGAGGGCCCATGAGCAGTTCTTC.

The rearrangement links TRBV6-5 to TRBJ2-2, with D possibly TRBD1 on 5 matching bases. V shed 0 bases and J shed 8 bases, with 13 bases lying between them. Germline values: CDR1 MNHEY, CDR2 SVGAGI. This CDR3 comprises 15 residues. The CDR3 spells CASSYSRQGEGELFF. In DNA, the CDR3 is TGTGCCAGCAGTTACTCGCGGCAGGGCGAAGGGGAGCTGTTTTTT.

The J gene is TRBJ1-2, the V gene TRBV18, with a weak D call TRBD1 (5 bases). Germline CDR1 is KGHSH and CDR2 is LQKENI. This CDR3 has 12 residues. V lost 4 bases to trimming and J lost 7 bases, with 10 bases between them. CDR3 sequence reads: CASSLQGGGYTF. The CDR3 region has the DNA TGTGCCAGCTCACTTCAGGGCGGTGGCTACACCTTC. Supplemented by reference TRBV18 and TRBJ1-2, the full variable domain reads NAGVMQNPRHLVRRRGQEARLRCSPMKGHSHVYWYRQLPEEGLKFMVYLQKENIIDESGMPKERFSAEFPKEGPSILRIQQVVRGDSAAYFCASSLQGGGYTFGSGTRLTVV.

The rearrangement joins TRBV10-3 to TRBJ1-1; the match to TRBD1 covers 7 bases. CDR1 is ENHRY, CDR2 SYGVKD, per germline. This CDR3 is built from 17 residues. V was pared by 4 bases and J by 0 bases, with 11 bases of the junction left unmatched. The CDR3 reads CAISGWTGNLLNTEAFF. The CDR3, as DNA: TGTGCCATCAGTGGTTGGACAGGAAACCTACTGAACACTGAAGCTTTCTTT.

This clone was observed once. V gene TRBV28 combines with J gene TRBJ1-5; possible D gene TRBD1, 5 bases. This CDR3 region has 14 residues. Deletions cut 2 bases from V and 7 bases from J, with 12 bases between. CDR1 and CDR2 (germline): MDHEN, SYDVKM. CDR3 in amino acids: CASSLSRVNQPQHF. The CDR3 coding sequence is TGTGCCAGCAGTTTAAGCAGGGTAAACCAGCCCCAGCATTTT.

This clone occurred once. CDR3 DNA sequence: TGTGCCAGCAGGAAACAGGGAGATGGCTACACCTTC. Protein product: CASRKQGDGYTF. V gene TRBV27 combines with J gene TRBJ1-2, with D tentatively TRBD1 (6 bases). The CDR3 totals 12 residues. The germline V gene has CDR1 MNHEY and CDR2 SMNVEV (reference sequence). Deletions cut 6 bases from V and 6 bases from J, with 11 bases between.

Only one count was recorded for this clone. The chain is built from TRBV9 and TRBJ2-5, with 10 bases identical to TRBD2. Germline V gene lookup returns CDR1 SGDLS and CDR2 YYNGEE. CDR3 length: 17 residues. V gave up 0 bases and J gave up 5 bases; unmatched junction bases: 10. For the CDR3, the DNA is TGTGCCAGCAGCGTAGGAGCTAGCGGGAGTTTGGGGGAGACCCAGTACTTC. This encodes CASSVGASGSLGETQYF.